The 22 T cell receptor beta chains below come from one sample, sequenced in a study of blood T cells in healthy people across ages. A second about 7 to 12 cycle PCR used barcoded and J-beta primers. TCRdb reanalysed the 5' RACE reads using MiXCR and keeps one entry per CDR3 protein. The table shows roughly 730,000 distinct CDR3 sequences, with roughly three fifths occurring only once. Sequenced input: blood. The receptors were sampled from a man aged 35-49 years in good health.

The rearrangement joins TRBV6-2 or TRBV6-3 to TRBJ2-1; 8 bases line up with TRBD2. With V trimmed by 7 bases and J by 0 bases, 5 bases remained unmatched. The CDR3 extends over 15 amino acids. Germline V gene data show CDR1 as MNHEY and CDR2 as SVGEGT. The CDR3 bases are TGTGCCAGCAATCATCTAGCGGGCTCCTACAATGAGCAGTTCTTC. Amino acid sequence: CASNHLAGSYNEQFF.

The gene calls are TRBV3-1 and TRBJ2-1, with unresolved D. CDR3 length: 14 residues. V gave up 3 bases and J gave up 6 bases, with 12 bases separating them. Germline CDR1 and CDR2: LGHDT and YNNKEL (reference sequence). The CDR3 is CASSQSRRGNEQFF. CDR3 DNA: TGTGCCAGCAGCCAGTCGCGCCGAGGCAATGAGCAGTTCTTC.

The chain recombines TRBV7-9 with TRBJ2-3; 11 bases match TRBD2. The CDR3 consists of 17 residues. Germline CDR1 and CDR2: SEHNR and FQNEAQ (reference sequence). V lost 3 bases to trimming and J lost 4 bases; unmatched junction nucleotides: 9. This CDR3 is CASSFWGLAGGADTQYF. The DNA for the CDR3 is TGTGCCAGCAGCTTTTGGGGCCTAGCGGGGGGTGCAGATACGCAGTATTTT.

This rearrangement joins TRBV5-1 to TRBJ2-5; D remains ambiguous. CDR1 and CDR2 (germline): SGHRS, YFSETQ. With 4 bases removed from V and 1 base from J, the gap between germline ends came to 5 bases. The CDR3 has 12 amino acids. The CDR3 DNA reads as TGCGCCAGCAGCCGTATCCAAGAGACCCAGTACTTC. Its protein product is CASSRIQETQYF.

This chain connects TRBV20-1 to TRBJ2-5; the match to TRBD2 covers 11 bases. The trim removed 3 bases at V and 10 bases at J, leaving 4 bases unmatched. The CDR3 spans 12 residues. CDR1 and CDR2 from the germline V gene are DFQATT and SNEGSKA (reference sequence). The CDR3 protein is CSARTSGIVQYF. The CDR3 nucleotides read TGCAGTGCTAGGACTAGCGGGATCGTCCAGTACTTC.

The chain couples TRBV7-2 to TRBJ2-7; D is undetermined. V was shortened by 0 bases and J by 0 bases, with 9 bases between the two germline ends. The CDR3 runs to 15 residues. Germline V CDR1 and CDR2: SGHTA, FQGNSA. DNA of the CDR3: TGTGCCAGCAGCTTAGCCTCGAGCGTCTCCTACGAGCAGTACTTC. It codes for CASSLASSVSYEQYF.

The V call is TRBV20-1, the J call TRBJ2-5; D gene ambiguous. Matching the DNA end better, TRBJ2-7 makes the J call doubtful. Germline lookup yields CDR1 DFQATT and CDR2 SNEGSKA (reference sequence). This CDR3 region has 11 residues. CDR3 DNA sequence: TGCAGTGCTAGCGTACAAAACGAGCAGTACTTC. It yields the protein CSASVQNEQYF.

The V call is TRBV3-1, the J call TRBJ2-5; D tentatively fits TRBD1 or TRBD2 (5 bases each). The CDR3 is made up of 12 amino acids. Germline V CDR1 and CDR2: LGHDT, YNNKEL (reference sequence). V was clipped by 2 bases and J by 11 bases, with 12 bases between them. This chain's CDR3 is CASSQRMGEQYF. The CDR3 DNA follows: TGTGCCAGCAGCCAAAGGATGGGGGAGCAGTACTTC.

This chain links TRBV20-1 with TRBJ2-1; possibly TRBD2 for D (5 bases). The closer fit of TRBJ2-7 to the DNA end suggests the J call may be wrong. Germline loops: CDR1 DFQATT, CDR2 SNEGSKA (reference sequence). The CDR3 runs 15 residues. DNA for the CDR3: TGCAGTGCCCACCGGGCGAGCGGAGGCTACAATGAGCAGTACTTC. Encoded protein: CSAHRASGGYNEQYF.

In this sample, this clonotype turned up a few times. The chain links TRBV7-9 to TRBJ1-2; 10 bases align to TRBD1. The CDR3 consists of 16 residues. V lost 5 bases to trimming and J lost 8 bases; unmatched junction nucleotides: 14. Germline V gene data show CDR1 as SEHNR and CDR2 as FQNEAQ (reference sequence). The CDR3 coding sequence is TGTGCCAGCAGCCTCGACCCGGGACAGGGGTCAGCCGGCTACACCTTC. It is translated as CASSLDPGQGSAGYTF.

The chain carries TRBV6-1 and TRBJ2-1; 8 positions match TRBD2. Germline loops: CDR1 MNHNS, CDR2 SASEGT. V lost 6 bases and J lost 6; bases outside the gene matches: 16. The CDR3 has 17 residues. The CDR3 is CASSTGTSIGLGNEQFF. In nucleotides, the CDR3 is TGTGCCAGCAGCACCGGGACTAGTATAGGCCTTGGCAATGAGCAGTTCTTC.

This clonotype has more than one count but fewer than ten. The chain couples TRBV7-2 to TRBJ2-5, with a tentative D call TRBD2 (5 bases). In germline, CDR1 is SGHTA, CDR2 FQGNSA. Trimming removed 1 base from V and 1 base from J, with 10 bases in between. The CDR3 extends over 15 amino acids. The CDR3 protein is CASSLDGVAQETQYF. As DNA, the CDR3 is TGTGCCAGCAGCTTAGACGGGGTGGCCCAAGAGACCCAGTACTTC.

This clonotype was picked up one time. The V gene is TRBV12-3 or TRBV12-4, the J gene TRBJ2-7; D assignment may be TRBD1 or TRBD2 (5 bases each). The CDR3 is made up of 15 amino acids. Trimming shortened V by 3 bases and J by 10 bases, and 22 bases separated the two germline ends. The CDR3 region is CASSLDTRTGSAQYF. CDR3 nucleotides: TGTGCCAGCAGTTTGGACACCCGGACTGGGTCTGCCCAGTACTTC.

The V and J genes are TRBV28 and TRBJ2-5; 9 bases fit TRBD1. The better agreement between TRBJ2-7 and the DNA end casts doubt on the J call. This CDR3 spans 17 amino acids. Germline values: CDR1 MDHEN, CDR2 SYDVKM. CDR3 in DNA: TGTGCCAGCAGCTCACTCCCCTGGCGGGGACAGGGTGCCGAGCAGTACTTC. Amino acids: CASSSLPWRGQGAEQYF.

This sequence joins TRBV6-2 or TRBV6-3 and TRBJ2-1, with 7 positions matching TRBD2. The CDR3 runs to 16 residues. Per germline, CDR1 MNHEY and CDR2 SVGEGT. V gave up 2 bases and J gave up 0 bases; unmatched junction bases: 4. The CDR3 loop reads CASSYPSGFSYNEQFF. The CDR3 nucleotides read TGTGCCAGCAGTTACCCTAGCGGTTTCTCCTACAATGAGCAGTTCTTC.

The table lists this clonotype with a few counts. The CDR3 nucleotides read TGCAGCGTCCCCCTCACTAGCGGAATTTACAATGAGCAGTTCTTC. Its translation: CSVPLTSGIYNEQFF. The rearrangement uses TRBV29-1 and TRBJ2-1, with TRBD2 identical over 8 bases. Trimming at V came to 6 bases and at J to 4 bases, leaving 11 bases not matched to a gene. This CDR3 has 15 residues. In germline, CDR1 is SQVTM, CDR2 ANQGSEA.

The chain combines TRBV15 with TRBJ1-2; no clear D. The length of the CDR3 is 13 residues. The V end lost 0 bases, the J end lost 4 bases, and 6 bases lay between the germline ends. The germline gives CDR1 LNHNV, CDR2 YYDKDF (reference sequence). The chain's CDR3 is CATSRELSYGYTF. CDR3 DNA sequence: TGTGCCACCAGCAGAGAATTGTCCTATGGCTACACCTTC.

This clonotype was observed a single time. The CDR3 here is CASSAGVPEQFF. In nucleotides, the CDR3 is TGTGCCAGCAGCGCAGGGGTACCTGAGCAGTTCTTC. The chain employs TRBV9 and TRBJ2-1, with a weak D call TRBD1 (6 bases). Germline V gene lookup returns CDR1 SGDLS and CDR2 YYNGEE. The ends were cut back, 3 bases at V and 9 bases at J, with 10 bases in the middle. The CDR3 loop spans 12 amino acids.

The table lists this clonotype with a count of one. V and J are TRBV7-2 and TRBJ2-3, with 9 bases aligning to TRBD1. V shed 5 bases, J shed 2 bases, and the junction held 8 bases outside the gene matches. This CDR3 contains 16 residues. CDR1 and CDR2 (germline): SGHTA, FQGNSA. CDR3 coding DNA: TGTGCCAGCAGCCCCTTCCGGGACAGGGTCACAGATACGCAGTATTTT. Its protein is CASSPFRDRVTDTQYF. Full variable domain (missing parts from reference TRBV7-2 and TRBJ2-3): GAGVSQSPSNKVTEKGKDVELRCDPISGHTALYWYRQSLGQGLEFLIYFQGNSAPDKSGLPSDRFSAERTGGSVSTLTIQRTQQEDSAVYLCASSPFRDRVTDTQYFGPGTRLTVL.

The genes are TRBV7-2 and TRBJ2-7; 9 bases match TRBD1. Losses at the gene ends were 5 bases for V and 6 bases for J; bases not matched to a gene: 11. CDR1 and CDR2 from the germline V gene are SGHTA and FQGNSA. The CDR3 has 15 amino acids. CDR3: CASSSGDRALGEQYF. The CDR3 DNA is TGTGCCAGCAGCAGTGGGGACAGGGCCCTGGGCGAGCAGTACTTC.

To note about this clonotype: A much larger clone differs from this one at a single base, so this may be a read error. The J gene is TRBJ1-1, the V gene TRBV6-6; perhaps TRBD1 as D (5 bases). CDR3 size: 13 residues. Germline values: CDR1 MNHNY, CDR2 SVGAGI (reference sequence). The CDR3 region has the DNA TGTGCCAGAAGTTACGAAAGGGGCACTGAAGCTTTCTTT. It is translated as CARSYERGTEAFF.

The chain recombines TRBV10-2 with TRBJ2-5; possibly TRBD2 for D (6 bases). Per the germline V gene, CDR1 is WSHSY and CDR2 is SAAADI. The ends were cut back, 4 bases at V and 11 bases at J, with 20 bases in the middle. This CDR3 is built from 14 residues. CDR3 DNA sequence: TGCGCCAGCAGTGTGCAGCCCCGAGCTGCGGGGCAGTACTTC. Protein sequence: CASSVQPRAAGQYF.